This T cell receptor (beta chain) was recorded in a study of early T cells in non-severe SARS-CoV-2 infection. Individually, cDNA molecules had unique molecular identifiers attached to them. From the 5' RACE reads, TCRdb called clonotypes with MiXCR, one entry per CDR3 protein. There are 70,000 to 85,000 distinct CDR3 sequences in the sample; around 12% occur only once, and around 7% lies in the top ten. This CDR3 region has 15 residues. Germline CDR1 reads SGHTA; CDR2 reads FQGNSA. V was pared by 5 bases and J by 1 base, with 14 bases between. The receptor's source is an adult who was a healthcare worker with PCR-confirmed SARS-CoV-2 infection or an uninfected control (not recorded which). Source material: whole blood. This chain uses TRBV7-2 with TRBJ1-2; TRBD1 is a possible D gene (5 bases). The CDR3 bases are TGTGCCAGCAGCCCAGCGCCGACAGATAACTATGGCTACACCTTC. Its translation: CASSPAPTDNYGYTF.